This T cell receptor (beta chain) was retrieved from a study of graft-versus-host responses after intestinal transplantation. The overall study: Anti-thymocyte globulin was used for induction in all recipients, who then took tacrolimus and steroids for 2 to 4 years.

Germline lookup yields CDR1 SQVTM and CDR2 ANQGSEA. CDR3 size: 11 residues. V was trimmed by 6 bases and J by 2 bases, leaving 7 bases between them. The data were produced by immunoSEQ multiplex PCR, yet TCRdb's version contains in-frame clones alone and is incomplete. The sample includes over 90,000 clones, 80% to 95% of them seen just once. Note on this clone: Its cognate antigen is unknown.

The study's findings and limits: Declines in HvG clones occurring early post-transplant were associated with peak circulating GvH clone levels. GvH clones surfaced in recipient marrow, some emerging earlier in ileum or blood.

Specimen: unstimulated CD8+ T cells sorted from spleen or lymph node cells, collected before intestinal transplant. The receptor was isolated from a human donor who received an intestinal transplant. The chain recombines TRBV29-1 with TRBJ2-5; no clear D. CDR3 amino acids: CSVYLQETQYF. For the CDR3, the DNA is TGCAGCGTCTACCTTCAAGAGACCCAGTACTTC.